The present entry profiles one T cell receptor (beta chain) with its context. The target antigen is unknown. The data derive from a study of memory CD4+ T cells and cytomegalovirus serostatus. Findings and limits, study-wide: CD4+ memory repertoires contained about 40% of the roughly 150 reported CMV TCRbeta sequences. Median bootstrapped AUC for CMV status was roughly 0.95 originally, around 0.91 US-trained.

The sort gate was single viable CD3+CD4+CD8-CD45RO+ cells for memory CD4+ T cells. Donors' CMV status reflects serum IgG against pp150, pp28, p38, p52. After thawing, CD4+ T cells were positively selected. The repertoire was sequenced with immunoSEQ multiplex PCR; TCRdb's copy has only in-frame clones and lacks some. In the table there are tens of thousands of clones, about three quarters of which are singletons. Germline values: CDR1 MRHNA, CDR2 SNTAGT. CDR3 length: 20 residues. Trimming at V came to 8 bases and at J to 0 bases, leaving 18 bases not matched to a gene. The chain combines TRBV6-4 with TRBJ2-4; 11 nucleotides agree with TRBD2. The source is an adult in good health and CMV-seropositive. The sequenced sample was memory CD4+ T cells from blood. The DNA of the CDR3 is TGTGCCAGCCCGGATCGGTTAGCGGGAGGGAGTCCTGGAGCCAAAAACATTCAGTACTTC. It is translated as CASPDRLAGGSPGAKNIQYF.